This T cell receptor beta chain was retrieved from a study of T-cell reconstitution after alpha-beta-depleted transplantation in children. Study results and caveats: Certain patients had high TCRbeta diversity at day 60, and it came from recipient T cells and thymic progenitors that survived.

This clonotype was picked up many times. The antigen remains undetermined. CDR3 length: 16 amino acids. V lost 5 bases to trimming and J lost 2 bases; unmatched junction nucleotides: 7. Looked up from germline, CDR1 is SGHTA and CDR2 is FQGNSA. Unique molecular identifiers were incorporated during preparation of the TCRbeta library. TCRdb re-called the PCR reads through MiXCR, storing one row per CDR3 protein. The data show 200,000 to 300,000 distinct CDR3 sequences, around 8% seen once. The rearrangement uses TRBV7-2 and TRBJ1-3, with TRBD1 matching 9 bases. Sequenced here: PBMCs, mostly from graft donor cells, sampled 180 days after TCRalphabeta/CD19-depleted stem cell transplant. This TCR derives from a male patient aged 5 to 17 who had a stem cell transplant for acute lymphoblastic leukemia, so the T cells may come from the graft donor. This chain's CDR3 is CASSPQGTGTGNTIYF. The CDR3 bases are TGTGCCAGCAGCCCTCAAGGGACAGGGACTGGAAACACCATATATTTT.